What follows are 26 T cell receptor beta chains derived from one specimen sequenced in a study of shared clonotypes between healthy human individuals. Some clones are missing from TCRdb's copy, which holds only in-frame ones; the method was immunoSEQ multiplex PCR. The sample yields some 1 million clones, more than 60% seen once. The specimen sequenced was memory CD4+ T cells sorted from blood. Specified subset: CD45RA-negative fraction. The source of these receptors is a man aged 18 to 35 in good health.

This clone was seen only a few times. The chain uses TRBV2 and TRBJ1-3, with D possibly being TRBD1 (5 bases). The V end lost 6 bases, the J end lost 2 bases, and 8 bases lay between the germline ends. The germline V gene encodes CDR1 SNHLY and CDR2 FYNNEI. The CDR3 is 13 amino acids. The CDR3 coding sequence is TGTGCCAGCAGGGCAGGGCCTGGAAACACCATATATTTT. As protein: CASRAGPGNTIYF.

The rearrangement uses TRBV5-8 and TRBJ2-3; D perhaps matches TRBD2 (5 bases). The germline V gene encodes CDR1 SGHTS and CDR2 YDEGEE. This CDR3 has 15 amino acids. V lost 4 bases and J lost 4, with 16 bases in between. CDR3 nucleotides: TGTGCCAGCAGCATAAGACAAGCGGAGGCAGATACGCAGTATTTT. It codes for CASSIRQAEADTQYF.

The chain combines TRBV6-1 with TRBJ2-7, with TRBD1 matching 7 bases. Losses at the gene ends were 2 bases for V and 2 bases for J; bases not matched to a gene: 6. Germline CDR1 reads MNHNS; CDR2 reads SASEGT. There are 15 residues in the CDR3. CDR3 protein: CASSEWNRGPYEQYF. CDR3 in DNA: TGTGCCAGCAGTGAATGGAACAGGGGCCCCTACGAGCAGTACTTC.

The chain combines TRBV9 with TRBJ2-5; maybe TRBD1 (6 bases). The CDR3 loop spans 15 amino acids. V was cut by 4 bases and J by 5 bases, with 18 bases left in between. Germline CDR1 SGDLS, CDR2 YYNGEE. The CDR3 loop reads CASSPGYLGAETQYF. In DNA, the CDR3 is TGTGCCAGCAGCCCCGGTTATTTGGGGGCGGAGACCCAGTACTTC.

The rearrangement joins TRBV6-1 to TRBJ1-6, with D tentatively TRBD1 (6 bases). Germline values: CDR1 MNHNS, CDR2 SASEGT. Trimming removed 6 bases from V and 5 bases from J, with 11 bases in between. CDR3 length: 14 amino acids. The DNA for the CDR3 is TGTGCCAGCAGCCGACAGGAACATAATTCACCCCTCCACTTT. Protein: CASSRQEHNSPLHF.

The CDR3 loop reads CASSWSGTVNTGELFF. The CDR3, as DNA: TGTGCCAGTAGTTGGAGCGGGACCGTGAACACCGGGGAGCTGTTTTTT. The V gene is TRBV19, the J gene TRBJ2-2, with 7 bases that match TRBD2. Trimming at V came to 5 bases and at J to 1 base, leaving 7 bases not matched to a gene. CDR1 and CDR2 (germline): LNHDA, SQIVND (reference sequence). The CDR3 loop spans 16 amino acids.

This clone has more than one count but fewer than ten. The CDR3 is CASSQDLLASYEQYF. The CDR3 DNA reads as TGCGCCAGCAGCCAAGATCTGCTAGCAAGCTACGAGCAGTACTTC. This chain uses TRBV4-1 with TRBJ2-7; D might be TRBD2 (5 bases). Between the trimmed V and J ends, which lost 0 bases and 3 bases, there was a span of 12 bases. CDR1 and CDR2 from the germline V gene are MGHRA and YSYEKL. This CDR3 comprises 15 residues.

The table lists this clone with a count of one. This chain connects TRBV28 to TRBJ2-5; weak D call: TRBD1 (5 bases). The V gene's germline CDR1 is MDHEN and CDR2 SYDVKM. The CDR3 runs to 13 residues. V was cut by 7 bases and J by 4 bases, with 13 bases left in between. CDR3 protein: CASTTGSVETQYF. The DNA of the CDR3 is TGTGCCAGCACAACAGGATCGGTAGAGACCCAGTACTTC.

In this sample, this clone turned up many times. Other DNA sequences from this sample encode an identical CDR3 as well. This chain connects TRBV7-9 to TRBJ2-5, with D possibly matching TRBD2 (6 bases). Trimming shortened V by 5 bases and J by 5 bases, and 12 bases separated the two germline ends. The CDR3 length is 13 residues. CDR1 is SEHNR and CDR2 is FQNEAQ in the germline V gene (reference sequence). CDR3 amino acids: CASSLSGSETQYF. CDR3 DNA: TGTGCCAGCAGCCTAAGCGGGTCCGAGACCCAGTACTTC.

CDR3 DNA: TGTGCCATCAGTGGACTTCCCTTCTCCTACAATGAGCAGTTCTTC. Its protein product is CAISGLPFSYNEQFF. J is TRBJ2-1 and V is TRBV10-3; no clear D gene. Between the trimmed V and J ends, which lost 4 bases and 0 bases, there was a span of 10 bases. This CDR3 contains 15 residues. Germline V gene lookup returns CDR1 ENHRY and CDR2 SYGVKD.

J is TRBJ1-6 and V is TRBV5-1; perhaps TRBD1 as D (6 bases). Germline-derived CDR1 and CDR2 are SGHRS and YFSETQ. Trimming took off 3 bases at V and 6 bases at J, with 16 bases between the two ends. This CDR3 contains 16 residues. CDR3 residues: CASSYGQPNLNSPLHF. As DNA, the CDR3 is TGCGCCAGCAGCTACGGACAGCCGAATCTTAATTCACCCCTCCACTTT. Complete variable domain (other parts from reference TRBV5-1 and TRBJ1-6): KAGVTQTPRYLIKTRGQQVTLSCSPISGHRSVSWYQQTPGQGLQFLFEYFSETQRNKGNFPGRFSGRQFSNSRSEMNVSTLELGDSALYLCASSYGQPNLNSPLHFGNGTRLTVT.

This sequence joins TRBV10-1 and TRBJ2-4, with D tentatively TRBD2 (5 bases). There are 15 residues in the CDR3. Per the germline V gene, CDR1 is WNHNN and CDR2 is SYGVQD (reference sequence). V was clipped by 4 bases and J by 2 bases, with 12 bases between them. The CDR3 region has the DNA TGCGCCAGCAGTGTTGGTAGCGCGTCCAAAAACATTCAGTACTTC. This encodes CASSVGSASKNIQYF.

This chain links TRBV12-5 with TRBJ2-5; 9 bases are shared with TRBD1. CDR3 length: 15 amino acids. With V trimmed by 5 bases and J by 1 base, 5 bases remained unmatched. Germline V CDR1 and CDR2: LGHNT, FRNRAP. The CDR3 DNA is TGTGCTAGTGGTCCGGACAGGGGAGGCCAAGAGACCCAGTACTTC. Its protein is CASGPDRGGQETQYF.

The rearrangement joins TRBV5-4 to TRBJ2-2; 7 bases are shared with TRBD1. The junction had 13 bases not matched to a gene; V was cut back by 4 bases and J by 7 bases. From germline, CDR1 is SGHNT and CDR2 YYREEE (reference sequence). The CDR3 is made up of 16 amino acids. CDR3 region: CASSRDRDLRYGELFF. The CDR3 DNA reads TGTGCCAGCAGCAGAGACAGGGACCTTAGATACGGGGAGCTGTTTTTT.

About this clone: The junction and the germline gene differ at one end; a read error may be behind it. The chain employs TRBV6-1 and TRBJ2-7, with 10 positions matching TRBD2. Looked up from germline, CDR1 is MNHNS and CDR2 is SASEGT. This CDR3 has 11 residues. The CDR3 bases are TGTGCCAGCAGTGAACTAGCGGGAGTAAACTTC. The encoded protein is CASSELAGVNF.

V and J are TRBV2 and TRBJ2-3; TRBD2 aligns across 15 bases. Germline values: CDR1 SNHLY, CDR2 FYNNEI. The CDR3 spans 15 residues. V shed 6 bases and J 8 bases; nucleotides not matched to a gene: 6. The CDR3 sequence: CASSGLAGGPSTQYF. As DNA, the CDR3 is TGTGCCAGCAGCGGACTAGCGGGAGGGCCGAGTACGCAGTATTTT.

This clone has a single count. The CDR3 loop reads CASSLEGTLLVEKLFF. As DNA, the CDR3 is TGTGCCAGCAGCTTAGAGGGTACTCTGCTCGTGGAAAAACTGTTTTTT. This sequence joins TRBV7-9 and TRBJ1-4; unclear D gene. The germline gives CDR1 SEHNR, CDR2 FQNEAQ (reference sequence). Trimming stripped 1 base from V and 8 bases from J, with 17 bases between. The CDR3 sequence is 16 residues long.

The genes are TRBV11-2 and TRBJ1-2; D gene unclear. Trimming took 0 bases from V and 9 from J, leaving 14 bases between them. The germline V gene has CDR1 SGHAT and CDR2 FQNNGV. This CDR3 spans 14 amino acids. The CDR3 DNA sequence: TGTGCCAGCAGCTTAGATCCCGGGGATAGGCGCTACACCTTC. This encodes CASSLDPGDRRYTF.

The V and J genes are TRBV10-3 and TRBJ2-3; 10 bases are shared with TRBD2. Germline-derived CDR1 and CDR2 are ENHRY and SYGVKD. Trimming at V came to 7 bases and at J to 0 bases, leaving 4 bases not matched to a gene. The CDR3 sequence is 15 residues long. The CDR3 sequence is CAINAAGGSTDTQYF. CDR3 nucleotides: TGTGCCATCAATGCAGCGGGAGGGAGCACAGATACGCAGTATTTT.

This clone was seen repeatedly, ten times or more. The V gene is TRBV6-5, the J gene TRBJ2-7; 9 nucleotides line up with TRBD2. The V gene end was trimmed by 5 bases and the J gene end by 7 bases; junction bases not matched to a gene: 6. This CDR3 is built from 13 residues. Germline V gene data show CDR1 as MNHEY and CDR2 as SVGAGI. CDR3 protein: CASSNLAGPEQYF. In nucleotides, the CDR3 is TGTGCCAGCAGTAATCTAGCGGGACCGGAGCAGTACTTC.

This clone was observed a single time. The chain has TRBV5-8 and TRBJ1-4; D uncertain. Trimming left V 1 base short and J 0 bases short, with 7 bases between. This CDR3 contains 15 residues. Germline V lookup: CDR1 SGHTS, CDR2 YDEGEE. CDR3 in amino acids: CASSLTLATNEKLFF. The DNA of the CDR3 is TGTGCCAGCAGCTTGACCCTTGCAACTAATGAAAAACTGTTTTTT.

V gene TRBV4-1 combines with J gene TRBJ1-5; D unclear. The CDR3 totals 14 residues. Looked up from germline, CDR1 is MGHRA and CDR2 is YSYEKL. Trimming removed 0 bases from V and 2 bases from J, with 5 bases in between. In DNA, the CDR3 is TGCGCCAGCAGCCAAGATCTAGGCAATCAGCCCCAGCATTTT. This translates into CASSQDLGNQPQHF.

The chain carries TRBV6-6 and TRBJ2-7; possibly TRBD1 for D (5 bases). V was trimmed by 2 bases and J by 4 bases, leaving 9 bases between them. The CDR3 runs 13 residues. Germline assignment: CDR1 MNHNY and CDR2 SVGAGI (reference sequence). CDR3 DNA sequence: TGTGCCAGCAGTTACGGACATGCTTACGAGCAGTACTTC. It translates to CASSYGHAYEQYF.

CDR3 residues: CASSWRSGSEQYF. The CDR3 DNA is TGTGCCAGCAGCTGGCGCTCGGGGAGCGAGCAGTACTTC. The rearrangement links TRBV5-6 to TRBJ2-7, with D possibly matching TRBD2 (5 bases). V lost 3 bases, J lost 6 bases, and 13 bases lay in between. The CDR3 runs to 13 residues. Germline assignment: CDR1 SGHDT and CDR2 YYEEEE.

This rearrangement joins TRBV29-1 to TRBJ1-3; D remains ambiguous. There are 13 residues in the CDR3. V lost 6 bases, J lost 0 bases, and 9 bases lay in between. Germline V gives CDR1 SQVTM, CDR2 ANQGSEA. CDR3 bases: TGCAGCGTGCGTACGACCTCTGGAAACACCATATATTTT. It specifies CSVRTTSGNTIYF.

V and J are TRBV10-3 and TRBJ2-3; unclear D gene. The CDR3 sequence is 12 residues long. V was shortened by 6 bases and J by 4 bases, with 8 bases between the two germline ends. From germline, CDR1 is ENHRY and CDR2 SYGVKD. DNA for the CDR3: TGTGCCATCAGCTGGAGCTCAGATACGCAGTATTTT. This codes for CAISWSSDTQYF.